This T cell receptor (beta chain) was captured by sequencing in a study of T cell changes during pregnancy in multiple sclerosis. Assay used: immunoSEQ multiplex PCR; TCRdb lists only in-frame clones, some missing. Of about 35,000 clones listed, roughly nine tenths are singletons. Germline CDR1 SGHTA, CDR2 FQGNSA. V trimming: 4 bases; J trimming: 4 bases; junction bases outside the gene matches: 14. This CDR3 spans 18 amino acids. This TCR came from a female donor in good health, enrolled as a control in a pregnancy study. The chain employs TRBV7-2 and TRBJ2-5; TRBD2 aligns across 11 bases. The sequenced sample was peripheral blood, obtained in the third trimester of pregnancy. The CDR3 is CASSSYISGRALRETQYF. The CDR3 DNA follows: TGTGCCAGCAGCTCCTATATTAGCGGGAGGGCACTTCGAGAGACCCAGTACTTC.